The sequence of this T cell receptor beta chain was determined in a study of cytomegalovirus exposure and HLA in healthy donors. Overall study findings and caveats: Over 150 TCR beta chains were listed as cytomegalovirus-associated.

60 Vbeta and 13 Jbeta primers were used in PCR. Only in-frame clones appear in the TCRdb table, and some are missing; sequencing was by immunoSEQ multiplex PCR. The table lists about 140,000 clones, roughly 72% of them singletons. V lost 1 base and J 4 bases, leaving 10 bases between the germline ends. CDR1 is SGHKS, CDR2 YYEKEE, per germline (reference sequence). There are 14 residues in the CDR3. A remark on this clone: Its antigen is unidentified.

Likely unrecorded immune exposures existed in these nominally healthy donors. The chain combines TRBV5-5 with TRBJ2-3, with D possibly TRBD2 on 5 matching bases. The clonotype was recovered from a man aged 40-55 years in good health and CMV-seronegative. Sequencing used PBMCs. Here the CDR3 reads CASSLTSMADTQYF. Written as DNA, the CDR3 is TGTGCCAGCAGCTTGACTAGTATGGCAGATACGCAGTATTTT.